This T cell receptor (beta chain) was observed in a study of blood T cell repertoires in COVID-19 (dated by TCRdb to about 2020). Broadly, across the study: ImmuneRACE Cohort 3 recovered participants were defined by two consecutive negative NP/OP PCR tests, healthcare professional clearance, or symptom resolution. Samples covering the acute and convalescent phases of COVID-19 were provided by collaborators in the United States, Italy and Spain. The repertoires were released in a freely available public database meant as a resource for research on the immune response to SARS-CoV-2. Where HLA class I and class II types were available, the types were taken from metadata supplied by the sample provider, not from assay-based typing. Samples came from the ongoing ImmuneRACE study (first 160 participants) plus 1,254 subjects from 6 global collaborators. A de-identified subject ID, COVID-19 status, age in years and sex were almost always included in the sample metadata. Subjects who had been exposed to COVID-19, were actively infected with it, or had recovered from it provided the deeply sampled blood TCRbeta repertoires that made up the dataset. The material from the prospective study consisted of cDNA or gDNA derived from T cells, B-cell-depleted T cells, or PBMCs.

In the prospective study, participants were roughly 18 to 95 years old, resided in under 30 geographic areas of the United States, and were enrolled through a virtual design. In the prospective study, participants were assigned to cohorts based on the clinical history participants reported in a screening survey and a study questionnaire. In the prospective study, mobile phlebotomists collected whole blood, serum and a nasopharyngeal or oropharyngeal swab from each participant. Additional blood draws and questionnaires over a roughly two-month period could optionally be provided by prospective study participants. Before DNA extraction, blood samples from the prospective study were shipped at room temperature or frozen. TCRbeta CDR3 regions were amplified from genomic DNA using the immunoSEQ Assay, a bias-controlled multiplex PCR. On the study's bioinformatics: The number of nucleated cells in each sample was estimated by amplification of reference gene primers within the assay. To quantify the absolute abundance of each unique TCRbeta CDR3 rearrangement, sequence reads were collapsed and filtered. For each sample, productive Simpson clonality was calculated as the square root of Simpson's diversity index over productive rearrangements. TCRdb took this table from immuneACCESS and kept in-frame rearrangements with V and J called. Such tables lack part of the clones; where checked against another copy, unresolved V genes explain under half of the gap, and the rest is unexplained. For V, J and clone size, that table is used; D and trimming come from the DNA. A total of a few hundred thousand clones appear in this sample, about 87% of them only once. Less than 2.5% of the sample is taken by the ten largest.

This clone appeared a single time. Its binding antigen is unknown. Base qualities were left out, and no much larger clone turns up one base away. Broad study findings and their caveats: The quantity of clinical and demographic metadata differed by source and by participant and was supplied without curation.

The source material was PBMCs or T cells enriched from blood (not recorded which). The clonotype originates from a man aged 35 to 55 in a cohort exposed to, infected with or recovered from COVID-19 (not recorded which).

The CDR3 in this case is CASSLTVGYTF. The nucleotides read TGTGCCAGCAGCCTGACAGTGGGCTACACCTTC. The chain is made from TRBV7-8 and TRBJ1-2, and possibly TRBD1, on 5 matching bases. V is pared back by 5 bases and J by 8 bases, with 9 bases lying between the germline termini. Taken from cysteine to phenylalanine, the CDR3 has 11 residues. The kept DNA is CDR3 alone, 33 bases in frame from the first base. Sequences SGHVS (CDR1) and FQNEAQ (CDR2) are obtained from the germline V gene.